This T cell receptor beta chain was profiled in a study of vaccination and CD4 T cells after COVID-19. Whole-study context: About nine convalescent patients had mild and one had severe PCR-confirmed SARS-CoV-2 disease. Notes on the study in general: Nearly all convalescent vaccine-specific clones, 304 of 307, recognized only SARS-CoV-2 spike.

Turning to this clonotype: The antigen is unknown.

The Oncomine TCR Beta short-read assay generated sequence data from the DNA of cultured CD4+ T cells. Via MiXCR, TCRdb re-called the PCR reads, giving one row per CDR3 protein. Seen here are 21,000 or so distinct CDR3 sequences, less than 70% observed once, and the top ten hold nearly 6%. CDR1 is MNHEY, CDR2 SMNVEV, per germline (reference sequence). The CDR3 contains 15 residues. The V end lost 6 bases, the J end lost 3 bases, and 17 bases lay between the germline ends. Described treatment: roughly 10-day PBMC culture with coronavirus spike peptide pools or control peptides (ViraFEST assay). Sequencing used CD4+ T cells from blood, cultured in vitro. The TCR was taken from a human donor who had recovered from COVID-19. The chain employs TRBV27 and TRBJ1-2; D is unclear. The CDR3 nucleotides read TGTGCCAGCAGCTCCATGGGTGCAGGCGACTATGGCTACACCTTC. Translating it yields CASSSMGAGDYGYTF.